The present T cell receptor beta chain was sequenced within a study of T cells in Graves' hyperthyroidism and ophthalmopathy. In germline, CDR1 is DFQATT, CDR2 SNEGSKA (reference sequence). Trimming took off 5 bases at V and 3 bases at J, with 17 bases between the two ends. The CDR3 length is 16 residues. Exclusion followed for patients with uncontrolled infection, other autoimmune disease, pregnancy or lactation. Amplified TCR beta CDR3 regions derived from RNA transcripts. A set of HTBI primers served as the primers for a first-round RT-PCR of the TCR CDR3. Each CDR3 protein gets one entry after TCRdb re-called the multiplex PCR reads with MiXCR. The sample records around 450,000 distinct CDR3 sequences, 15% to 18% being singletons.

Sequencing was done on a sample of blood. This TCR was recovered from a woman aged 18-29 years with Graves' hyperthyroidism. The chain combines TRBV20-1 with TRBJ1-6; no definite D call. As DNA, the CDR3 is TGCAGTGCTCTACGTCGCGCGGGCCGCTATAATTCACCCCTCCACTTT. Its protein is CSALRRAGRYNSPLHF.